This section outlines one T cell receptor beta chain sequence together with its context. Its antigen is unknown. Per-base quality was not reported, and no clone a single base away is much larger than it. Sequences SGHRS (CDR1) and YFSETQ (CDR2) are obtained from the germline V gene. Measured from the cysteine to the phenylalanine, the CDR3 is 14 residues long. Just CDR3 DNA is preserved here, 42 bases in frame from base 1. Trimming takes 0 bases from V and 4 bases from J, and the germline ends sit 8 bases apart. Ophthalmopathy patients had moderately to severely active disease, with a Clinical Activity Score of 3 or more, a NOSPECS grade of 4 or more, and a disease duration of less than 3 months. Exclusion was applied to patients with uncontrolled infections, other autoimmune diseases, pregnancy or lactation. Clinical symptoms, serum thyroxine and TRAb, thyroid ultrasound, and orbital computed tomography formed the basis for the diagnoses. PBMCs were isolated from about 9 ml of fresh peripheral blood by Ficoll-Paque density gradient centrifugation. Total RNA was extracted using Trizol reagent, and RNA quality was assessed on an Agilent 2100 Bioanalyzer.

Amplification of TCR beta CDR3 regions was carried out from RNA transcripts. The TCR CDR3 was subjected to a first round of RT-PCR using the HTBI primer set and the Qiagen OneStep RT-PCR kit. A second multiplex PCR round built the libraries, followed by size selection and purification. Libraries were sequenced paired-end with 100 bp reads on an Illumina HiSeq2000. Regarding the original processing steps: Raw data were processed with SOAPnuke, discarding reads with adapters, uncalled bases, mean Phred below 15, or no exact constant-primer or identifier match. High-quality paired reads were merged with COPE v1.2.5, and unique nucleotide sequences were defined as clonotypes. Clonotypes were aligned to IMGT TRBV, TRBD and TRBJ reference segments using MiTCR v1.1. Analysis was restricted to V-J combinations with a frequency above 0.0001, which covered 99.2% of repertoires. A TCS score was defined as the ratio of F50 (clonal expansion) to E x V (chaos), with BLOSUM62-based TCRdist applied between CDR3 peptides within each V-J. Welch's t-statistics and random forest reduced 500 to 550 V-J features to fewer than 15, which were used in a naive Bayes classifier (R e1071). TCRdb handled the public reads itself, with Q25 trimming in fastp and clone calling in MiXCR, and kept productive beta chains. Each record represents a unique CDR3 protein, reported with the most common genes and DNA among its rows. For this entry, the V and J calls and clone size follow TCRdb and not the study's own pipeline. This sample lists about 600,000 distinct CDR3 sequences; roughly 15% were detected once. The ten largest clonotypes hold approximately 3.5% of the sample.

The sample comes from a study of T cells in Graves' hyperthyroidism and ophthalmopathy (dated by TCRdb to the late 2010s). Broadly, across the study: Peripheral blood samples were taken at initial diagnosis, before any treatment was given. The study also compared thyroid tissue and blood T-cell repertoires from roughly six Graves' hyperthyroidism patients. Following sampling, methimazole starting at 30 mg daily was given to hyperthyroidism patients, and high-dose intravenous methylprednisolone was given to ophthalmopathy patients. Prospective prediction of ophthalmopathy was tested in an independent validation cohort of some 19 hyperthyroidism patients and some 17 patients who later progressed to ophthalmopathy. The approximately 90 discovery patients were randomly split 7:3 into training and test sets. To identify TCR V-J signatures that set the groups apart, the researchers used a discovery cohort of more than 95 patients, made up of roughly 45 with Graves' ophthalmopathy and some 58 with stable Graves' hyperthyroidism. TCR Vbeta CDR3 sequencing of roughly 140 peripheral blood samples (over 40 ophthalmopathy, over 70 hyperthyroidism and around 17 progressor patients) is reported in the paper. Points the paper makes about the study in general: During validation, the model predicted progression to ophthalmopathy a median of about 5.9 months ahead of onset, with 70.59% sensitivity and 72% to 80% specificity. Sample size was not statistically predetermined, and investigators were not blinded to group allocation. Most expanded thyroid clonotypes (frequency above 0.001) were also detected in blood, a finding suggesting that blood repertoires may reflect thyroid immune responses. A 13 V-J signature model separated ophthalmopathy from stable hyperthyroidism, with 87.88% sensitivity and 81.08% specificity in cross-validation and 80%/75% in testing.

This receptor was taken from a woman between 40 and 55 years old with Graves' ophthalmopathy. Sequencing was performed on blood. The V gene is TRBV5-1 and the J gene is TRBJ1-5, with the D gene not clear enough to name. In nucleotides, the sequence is TGCGCCAGCAGCTTGGACGGGCCTAATCAGCCCCAGCATTTT. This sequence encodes CASSLDGPNQPQHF. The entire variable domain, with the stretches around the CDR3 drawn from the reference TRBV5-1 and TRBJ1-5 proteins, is KAGVTQTPRYLIKTRGQQVTLSCSPISGHRSVSWYQQTPGQGLQFLFEYFSETQRNKGNFPGRFSGRQFSNSRSEMNVSTLELGDSALYLCASSLDGPNQPQHFGDGTRLSIL.